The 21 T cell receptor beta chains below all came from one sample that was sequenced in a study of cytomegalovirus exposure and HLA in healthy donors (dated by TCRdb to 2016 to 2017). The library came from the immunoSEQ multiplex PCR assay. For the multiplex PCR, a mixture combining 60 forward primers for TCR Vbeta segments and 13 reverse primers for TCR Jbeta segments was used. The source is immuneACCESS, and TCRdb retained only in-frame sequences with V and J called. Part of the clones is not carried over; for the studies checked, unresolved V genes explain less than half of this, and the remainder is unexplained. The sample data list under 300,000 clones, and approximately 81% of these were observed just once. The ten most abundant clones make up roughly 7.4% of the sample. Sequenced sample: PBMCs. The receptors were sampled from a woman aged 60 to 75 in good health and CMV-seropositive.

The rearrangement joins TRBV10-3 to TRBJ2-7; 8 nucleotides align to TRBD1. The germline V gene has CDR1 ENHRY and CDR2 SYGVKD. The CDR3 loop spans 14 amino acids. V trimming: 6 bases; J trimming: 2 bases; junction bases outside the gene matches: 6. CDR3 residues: CAISGQGTTYEQYF. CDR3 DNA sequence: TGTGCCATCAGCGGACAGGGAACGACCTACGAGCAGTACTTC.

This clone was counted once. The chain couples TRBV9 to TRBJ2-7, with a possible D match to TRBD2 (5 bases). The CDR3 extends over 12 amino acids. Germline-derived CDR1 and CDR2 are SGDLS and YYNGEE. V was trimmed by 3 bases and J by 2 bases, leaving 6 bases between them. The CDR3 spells CASSGLTYEQYF. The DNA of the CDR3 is TGTGCCAGCAGCGGACTAACCTACGAGCAGTACTTC.

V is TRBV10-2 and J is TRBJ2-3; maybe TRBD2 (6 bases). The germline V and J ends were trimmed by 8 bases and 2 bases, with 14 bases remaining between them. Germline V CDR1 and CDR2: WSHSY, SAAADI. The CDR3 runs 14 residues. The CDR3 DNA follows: TGCGCCAGCGGGACTTCCCGGGACACAGATACGCAGTATTTT. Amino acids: CASGTSRDTDTQYF.

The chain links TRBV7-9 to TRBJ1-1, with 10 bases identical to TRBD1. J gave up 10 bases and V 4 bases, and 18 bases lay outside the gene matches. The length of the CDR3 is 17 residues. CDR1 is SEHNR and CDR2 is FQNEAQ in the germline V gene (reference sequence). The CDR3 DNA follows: TGTGCCAGCAGCTCGACTTGGACAGGGGGAGGTCGTGTGTCAGCTTTCTTT. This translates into CASSSTWTGGGRVSAFF.

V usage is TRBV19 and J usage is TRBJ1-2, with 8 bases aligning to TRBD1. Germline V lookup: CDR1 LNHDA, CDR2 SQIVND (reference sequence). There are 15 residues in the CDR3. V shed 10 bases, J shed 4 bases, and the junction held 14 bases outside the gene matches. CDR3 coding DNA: TGTGCCACTAGGGGGAGGACAGGGAGCTTCTATGGCTACACCTTC. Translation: CATRGRTGSFYGYTF.

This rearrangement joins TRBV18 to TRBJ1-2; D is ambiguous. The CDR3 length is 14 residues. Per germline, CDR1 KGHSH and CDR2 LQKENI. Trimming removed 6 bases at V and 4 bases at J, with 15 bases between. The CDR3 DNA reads TGTGCCAGCTCTCTCGGACGGGAAATCTATGGCTACACCTTC. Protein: CASSLGREIYGYTF.

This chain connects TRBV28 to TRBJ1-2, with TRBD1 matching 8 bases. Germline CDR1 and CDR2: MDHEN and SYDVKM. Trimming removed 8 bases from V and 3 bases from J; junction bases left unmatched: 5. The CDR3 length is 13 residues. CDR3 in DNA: TGTGCCAGCCTCGACAGGGGAGACTATGGCTACACCTTC. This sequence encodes CASLDRGDYGYTF.

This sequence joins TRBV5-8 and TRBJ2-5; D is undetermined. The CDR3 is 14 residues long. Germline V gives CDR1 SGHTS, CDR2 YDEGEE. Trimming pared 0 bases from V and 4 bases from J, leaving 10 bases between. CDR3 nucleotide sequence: TGTGCCAGCAGCTTGGGCGGCCTGGGAGAGACCCAGTACTTC. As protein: CASSLGGLGETQYF.

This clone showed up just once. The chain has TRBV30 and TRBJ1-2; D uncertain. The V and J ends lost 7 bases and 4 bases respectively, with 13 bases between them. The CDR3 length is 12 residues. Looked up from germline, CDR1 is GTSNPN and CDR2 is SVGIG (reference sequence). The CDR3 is CALNGESYGYTF. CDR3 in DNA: TGTGCCTTGAACGGGGAGAGCTATGGCTACACCTTC.

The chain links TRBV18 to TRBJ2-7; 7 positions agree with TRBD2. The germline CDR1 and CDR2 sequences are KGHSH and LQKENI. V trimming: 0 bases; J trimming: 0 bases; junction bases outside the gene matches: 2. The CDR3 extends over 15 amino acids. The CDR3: CASSPPGGSSYEQYF. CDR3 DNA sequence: TGTGCCAGCTCACCACCGGGGGGGAGCTCCTACGAGCAGTACTTC.

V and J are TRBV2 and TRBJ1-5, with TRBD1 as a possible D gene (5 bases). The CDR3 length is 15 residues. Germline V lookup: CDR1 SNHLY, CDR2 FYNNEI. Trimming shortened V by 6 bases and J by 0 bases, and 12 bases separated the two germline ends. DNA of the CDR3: TGTGCCAGCAGGGGGGGGGTCCATAGCAATCAGCCCCAGCATTTT. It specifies CASRGGVHSNQPQHF.

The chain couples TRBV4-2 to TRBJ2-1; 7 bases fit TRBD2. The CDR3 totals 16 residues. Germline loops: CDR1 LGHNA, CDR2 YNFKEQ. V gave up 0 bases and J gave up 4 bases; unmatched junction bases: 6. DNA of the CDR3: TGTGCCAGCAGCCAAGATAGGCGGGAGTGGTACAATGAGCAGTTCTTC. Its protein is CASSQDRREWYNEQFF.

The CDR3 sequence: CASSLAVNPDTQYF. The CDR3 DNA reads as TGCGCCAGCAGCTTGGCAGTTAACCCAGATACGCAGTATTTT. This rearrangement joins TRBV5-1 to TRBJ2-3; D is undetermined. The germline gives CDR1 SGHRS, CDR2 YFSETQ. This CDR3 is 14 amino acids long. V shed 0 bases and J shed 4 bases, with 9 bases lying between them.

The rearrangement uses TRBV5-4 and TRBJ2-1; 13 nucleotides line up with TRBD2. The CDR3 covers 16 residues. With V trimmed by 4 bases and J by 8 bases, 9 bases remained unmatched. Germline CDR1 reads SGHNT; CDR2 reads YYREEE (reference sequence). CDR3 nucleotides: TGTGCCAGCAGCCGCAGGACTAGCGGGAGATCGGATGAGCAGTTCTTC. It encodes CASSRRTSGRSDEQFF.

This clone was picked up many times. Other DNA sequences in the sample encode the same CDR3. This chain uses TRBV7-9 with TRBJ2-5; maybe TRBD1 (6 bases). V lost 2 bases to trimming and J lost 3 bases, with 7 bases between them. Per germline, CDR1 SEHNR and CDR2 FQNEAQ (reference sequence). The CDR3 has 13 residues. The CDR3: CASSLSGEETQYF. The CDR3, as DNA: TGTGCCAGCAGCTTATCAGGGGAAGAGACCCAGTACTTC.

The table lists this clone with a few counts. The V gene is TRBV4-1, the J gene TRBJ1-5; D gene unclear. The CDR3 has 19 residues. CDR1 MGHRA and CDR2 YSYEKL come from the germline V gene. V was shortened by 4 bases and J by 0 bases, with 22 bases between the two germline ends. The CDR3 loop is CASSLTRLGNPRSNQPQHF. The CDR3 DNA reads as TGCGCCAGCAGCCTAACCCGACTCGGGAACCCCCGTAGCAATCAGCCCCAGCATTTT.

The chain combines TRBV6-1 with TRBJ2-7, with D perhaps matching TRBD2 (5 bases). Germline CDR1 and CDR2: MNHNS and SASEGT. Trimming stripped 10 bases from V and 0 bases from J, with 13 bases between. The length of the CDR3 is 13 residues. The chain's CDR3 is CATTAVNSYEQYF. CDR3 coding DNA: TGTGCCACCACAGCGGTTAACTCCTACGAGCAGTACTTC.

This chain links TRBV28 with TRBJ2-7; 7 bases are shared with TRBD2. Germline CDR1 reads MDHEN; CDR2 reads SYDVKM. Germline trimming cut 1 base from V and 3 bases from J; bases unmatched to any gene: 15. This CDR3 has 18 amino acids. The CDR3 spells CASSLYGRLAGMNYEQYF. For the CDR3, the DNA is TGTGCCAGCAGTTTATATGGCCGATTAGCGGGTATGAACTACGAGCAGTACTTC.

This CDR3 is CSVEGAGANVLTF. The CDR3 DNA is TGCAGCGTGGAGGGTGCTGGGGCCAACGTCCTGACTTTC. The rearrangement links TRBV29-1 to TRBJ2-6; D possibly corresponds to TRBD2 (6 bases). Trimming pared 6 bases from V and 2 bases from J, leaving 8 bases between. The CDR3 is 13 residues long. The germline V gene has CDR1 SQVTM and CDR2 ANQGSEA.

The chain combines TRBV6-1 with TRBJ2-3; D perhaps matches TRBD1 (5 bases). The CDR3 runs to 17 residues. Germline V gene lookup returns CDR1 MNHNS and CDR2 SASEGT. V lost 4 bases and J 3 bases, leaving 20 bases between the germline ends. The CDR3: CASSVERGSGWTDTQYF. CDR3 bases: TGTGCCAGCAGTGTTGAAAGGGGTAGTGGTTGGACAGATACGCAGTATTTT.

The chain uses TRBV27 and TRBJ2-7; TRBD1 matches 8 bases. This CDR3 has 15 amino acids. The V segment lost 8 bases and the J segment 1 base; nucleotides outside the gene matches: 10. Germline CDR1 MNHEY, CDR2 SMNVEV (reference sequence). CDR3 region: CASRQSDRGSYEQYF. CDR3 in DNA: TGTGCCAGCCGACAGAGCGACAGGGGTTCCTACGAGCAGTACTTC.